The T cell receptor (beta chain) described here comes from a study of beta chain features in type 1 diabetes (dated by TCRdb to the late 2010s). Looking at the study overall: No differences in mean age, gender distribution, total cell number or subset yield were found between patients and healthy donors. The study compared TCRB repertoires of sorted circulating CD4+ T cell subsets between recently diagnosed type 1 diabetes patients and matched healthy donors. A total of some 100,000,000 sorted cells were examined across all samples, and the number of cells per subset was strongly correlated with RNA yield. Naive and central memory subsets were obtained from all 30 or so donors, but regulatory and stem cell-like memory subsets were isolated from only 8 patients and roughly eight healthy donors.

Each donor gave one peripheral blood draw, averaging around 120 mL, which was collected into heparinised tubes. A BD FACSAria II was used to sort naive, central memory, regulatory and stem cell-like memory CD4+ T cells with a panel that included CD45RO, CCR7, CD25, CD127, CD95 and CD27. A purity above 95% was achieved for all sorted populations. PBMCs were separated immediately by Lymphoprep density gradient centrifugation and were stained directly, without being cultured. So that batch effects would be minimized, each experiment stained and sorted samples in pairs, pairing one healthy donor with one patient. This clone was seen more than once but under ten times. Its antigen remains undetermined. Per-nucleotide qualities are absent, and no much larger clonotype sits a single base away. The High Capacity cDNA Reverse Transcription Kit was used to reverse transcribe all of the isolated RNA, meaning that expressed TCRB transcripts were what got sequenced. Deep immunoSEQ sequencing was applied to naive, central memory and regulatory T cell samples, giving an average of roughly 3.5 million total reads per sample. Sorted cells were lysed in RLT buffer and RNA was extracted with DNase-treated RNeasy Micro or Mini kits, depending on cell number. Each cell subset was processed on its own to prevent cross-contamination, while patient and healthy donor samples were processed together. The immunoSEQ multiplex PCR was used to amplify TCRB sequences from cDNA, generating 87-bp fragments that spanned the CDR3 region. Sequencing of the amplicons was performed on the Illumina HiSeq platform. On the authors' methods: Synthetic template baselines were used to correct PCR bias computationally, reads within Hamming distance 2 were collapsed together, and singletons that could not be merged were discarded. Reads were aligned against IMGT to assign V, D and J genes, CDR3 length and insertions or deletions at six rearrangement sites. Within each subset, clonotype counts were normalized to sorted cell number, and only after that were true diversity and Gini coefficients computed with the tcR R package. The overlap coefficient, calculated on TCRB nucleotide sequences, was used to measure repertoire sharing. Held by TCRdb, this immuneACCESS table contains in-frame sequences only and omits some clones. Under half of the omission traces to an unresolved V gene where checked; the cause of the rest is unknown. Clone size and V and J calls were adopted from that table, with D and trimming inferred from the DNA. This sample lists 300,000 to 350,000 clones; approximately 9.9% were detected once. Of the sample, about 1% is held by the ten largest clones.

From the germline V gene, CDR1 is KGHSH and CDR2 is LQKENI. V and J are truncated by 1 base and 0 bases respectively, leaving an intervening sequence of 6 bases. The CDR3 runs 15 amino acids, cysteine and phenylalanine included. Only the CDR3 portion is preserved as DNA: 45 bases, with reading frame beginning at the first base. General conclusions and limits of the study: Because cDNA was sequenced instead of genomic DNA, activated cells with high expression could be over-represented, although the groups did not differ in activation or CD3 levels. PCR may preferentially amplify shorter templates, but because patient and control samples were amplified and corrected together, any resulting skew would affect both groups equally. Naive, central memory and regulatory TCRB repertoires appeared to be more alike among patients than among healthy donors. Patients with type 1 diabetes made fewer insertions and deleted more nucleotides at VDJ recombination sites, implying thymic rearrangement abnormalities. Only small numbers of individuals were included in the HLA sub-analyses, which left unresolved whether HLA type had any influence on TCRB rearrangement. In all four CD4+ subsets, TCRB CDR3 length was moderately but significantly shorter in type 1 diabetes patients.

The source of this sequence is a man aged 30 to 39 with type 1 diabetes. The chain is assembled from TRBV18 and TRBJ2-2; a weak D assignment points to TRBD1 (6 bases agree). The material sequenced was central memory CD4+ T cells from blood. The CDR3 reads as follows: CASSPRTANTGELFF. The DNA reads TGTGCCAGCTCACCACGGACAGCGAACACCGGGGAGCTGTTTTTT.